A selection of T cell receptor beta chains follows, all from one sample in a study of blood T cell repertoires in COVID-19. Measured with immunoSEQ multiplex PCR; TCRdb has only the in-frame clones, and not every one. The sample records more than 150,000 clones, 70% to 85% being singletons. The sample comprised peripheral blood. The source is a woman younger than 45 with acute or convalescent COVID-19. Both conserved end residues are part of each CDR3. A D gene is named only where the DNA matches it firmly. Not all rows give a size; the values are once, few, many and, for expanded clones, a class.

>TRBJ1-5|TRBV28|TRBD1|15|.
CASSFWGQLGQPQHF
TGTGCCAGCAGTTTTTGGGGACAGTTGGGTCAGCCCCAGCATTTT
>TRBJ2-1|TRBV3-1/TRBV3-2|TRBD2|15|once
CASSPLGGGAFEQFF
TGTGCCAGCAGCCCCCTGGGCGGGGGGGCATTTGAGCAGTTCTTC
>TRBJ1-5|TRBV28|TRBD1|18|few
CASSLGQGAKISNQPQHF
TGTGCCAGCAGTCTCGGACAGGGGGCCAAGATTAGCAATCAGCCCCAGCATTTT
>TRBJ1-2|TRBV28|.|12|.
CASSLRSYGYTF
TGTGCCAGCAGTTTAAGGAGTTATGGCTACACCTTC
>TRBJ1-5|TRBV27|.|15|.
CASSRAGGSNQPQHF
TGTGCCAGCAGTCGAGCCGGGGGTAGCAATCAGCCCCAGCATTTT
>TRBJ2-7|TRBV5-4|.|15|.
CASSLDVDSSYEQYF
TGTGCCAGCAGCTTGGATGTCGACAGCTCCTACGAGCAGTACTTC
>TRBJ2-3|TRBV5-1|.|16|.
CASSFLTGSGGDTQYF
TGCGCCAGCAGCTTCCTCACAGGGTCCGGTGGAGATACGCAGTATTTT
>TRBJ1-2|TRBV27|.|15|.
CASSLGQGRNYGYTF
TGTGCCAGCAGTTTGGGCCAGGGCCGGAACTATGGCTACACCTTC
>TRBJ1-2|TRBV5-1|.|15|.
CASREQGLPNYGYTF
TGCGCCAGCAGAGAACAGGGATTACCTAACTATGGCTACACCTTC
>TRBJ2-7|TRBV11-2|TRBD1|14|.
CASSFLQGAREQYF
TGTGCCAGCAGCTTCCTACAGGGGGCTCGGGAGCAGTACTTC
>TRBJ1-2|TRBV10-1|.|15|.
CASSEFVGAPYGYTF
TGCGCCAGCAGTGAGTTCGTGGGGGCACCTTATGGCTACACCTTC
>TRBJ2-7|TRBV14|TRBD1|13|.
CASGTDSSYEQYF
TGTGCCAGTGGGACAGATAGCTCCTACGAGCAGTACTTC
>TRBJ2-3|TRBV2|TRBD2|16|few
CASSDSTSGSEDTQYF
TGTGCCAGCAGCGACAGTACTAGCGGGAGTGAGGATACGCAGTATTTT
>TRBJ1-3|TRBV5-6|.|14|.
CASRATPSGNTIYF
TGTGCCAGCAGAGCTACGCCCTCTGGAAACACCATATATTTT
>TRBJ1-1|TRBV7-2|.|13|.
CASQLSVNTEAFF
TGTGCCAGCCAATTGAGCGTGAACACTGAAGCTTTCTTT
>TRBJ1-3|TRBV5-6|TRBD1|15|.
CASSLAGGNGNTIYF
TGTGCCAGCAGCTTGGCAGGGGGGAACGGAAACACCATATATTTT
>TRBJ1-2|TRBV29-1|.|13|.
CSDRRQATDGYTF
TGCAGCGACAGAAGGCAGGCCACCGATGGCTACACCTTC
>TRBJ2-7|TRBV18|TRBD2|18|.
CASSPGPGGRLHSYEQYF
TGTGCCAGCTCACCAGGGCCGGGAGGCAGACTCCACTCATACGAGCAGTACTTC
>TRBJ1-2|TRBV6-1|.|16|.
CASSEAEGVRSYGYTF
TGTGCCAGCAGTGAAGCCGAGGGAGTCAGGAGCTATGGCTACACCTTC
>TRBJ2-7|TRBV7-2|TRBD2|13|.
CASSLSGSYEQYF
TGTGCCAGCAGCTTAAGCGGGAGCTACGAGCAGTACTTC
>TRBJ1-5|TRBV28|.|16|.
CASSFPAGGLDQPQHF
TGTGCCAGCAGTTTCCCTGCGGGGGGCCTGGATCAGCCCCAGCATTTT
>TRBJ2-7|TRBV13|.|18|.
CASSGRGADEEGPYEQYF
TGTGCCAGCAGCGGGCGGGGAGCCGACGAAGAAGGTCCCTACGAGCAGTACTTC